This passage covers 22 T cell receptor beta chains from one sample sequenced in a study of metastatic and nonmetastatic thyroid tumors. Using MiXCR, TCRdb reanalyzed the PCR reads. The table includes roughly 4,900 clones, around 23% detected once. No patient had received any treatment before thyroid surgery. Source material: adjacent normal tissue. These receptors were collected from a female donor with papillary thyroid cancer or a benign thyroid nodule (not recorded which). Some clones in this sample may be carry-over from other donors' samples.

This clone has ten or more counts. Other DNA variants within this sample encode the same CDR3. The chain recombines TRBV27 with TRBJ1-1; tentatively, D is TRBD1 (6 bases). The CDR3 is made up of 14 amino acids. V shed 6 bases and J shed 0 bases, with 11 bases lying between them. Germline CDR1 and CDR2: MNHEY and SMNVEV (reference sequence). This CDR3 reads CASRSGAMNTEAFF. CDR3 bases: TGTGCCAGCAGGTCAGGGGCCATGAACACTGAAGCTTTCTTT.

The chain links TRBV9 to TRBJ1-1; 9 positions match TRBD1. J was trimmed by 5 bases and V by 0 bases; bases with no gene match: 5. Germline CDR1 reads SGDLS; CDR2 reads YYNGEE. The CDR3 runs to 15 residues. This CDR3 is CASSVASGQGTEAFF. In DNA form, the CDR3 reads TGTGCCAGCAGCGTAGCTTCCGGACAGGGGACTGAAGCTTTCTTT.

The chain is built from TRBV20-1 and TRBJ2-1, with 8 positions matching TRBD2. The length of the CDR3 is 14 residues. Looked up from germline, CDR1 is DFQATT and CDR2 is SNEGSKA (reference sequence). J was trimmed by 5 bases and V by 6 bases; bases with no gene match: 9. The CDR3 DNA is TGCAGTGCGCTCCTAGCGGGTCCCCACAATGAGCAGTTCTTC. Protein: CSALLAGPHNEQFF.

This clone was seen a handful of times. The V gene is TRBV2, the J gene TRBJ1-3, with D perhaps TRBD1 (6 bases). Germline V CDR1 and CDR2: SNHLY, FYNNEI. CDR3 length equals 14 residues. The V gene lost 9 bases and the J gene lost 0 bases, with 12 bases spanning the gap. The CDR3 here is CARSTGNSGNTIYF. In DNA, the CDR3 is TGTGCCAGATCTACAGGGAACTCTGGAAACACCATATATTTT.

This clone rates as medium-sized. The chain has TRBV2 and TRBJ1-5, with D possibly TRBD1 on 5 matching bases. Trimming left V 0 bases short and J 5 bases short, with 11 bases between. The CDR3 has 15 amino acids. Germline lookup yields CDR1 SNHLY and CDR2 FYNNEI. CDR3 in DNA: TGTGCCAGCAGTGAAGCCTCCGGGGGAGATCAGCCCCAGCATTTT. Protein: CASSEASGGDQPQHF. The full variable domain, in which reference TRBV2 and TRBJ1-5 provide the parts outside the CDR3, is EPEVTQTPSHQVTQMGQEVILRCVPISNHLYFYWYRQILGQKVEFLVSFYNNEISEKSEIFDDQFSVERPDGSNFTLKIRSTKLEDSAMYFCASSEASGGDQPQHFGDGTRLSIL.

Sample share makes this clone medium-sized. The V and J genes are TRBV19 and TRBJ1-5; 9 bases map to TRBD1. This CDR3 comprises 15 residues. The germline gives CDR1 LNHDA, CDR2 SQIVND (reference sequence). J gave up 0 bases and V 5 bases, and 2 bases lay outside the gene matches. In nucleotides, the CDR3 is TGTGCCAGTAGTGACAGGGGGAATAGCAATCAGCCCCAGCATTTT. It is translated as CASSDRGNSNQPQHF.

This clone rates as medium-sized. The chain employs TRBV9 and TRBJ2-1, with 7 positions matching TRBD1. Losses at the gene ends were 0 bases for V and 5 bases for J; bases not matched to a gene: 8. The CDR3 totals 16 residues. Germline CDR1 SGDLS, CDR2 YYNGEE. The CDR3 loop is CASSVAPGQRNNEQFF. CDR3 nucleotide sequence: TGTGCCAGCAGCGTAGCCCCGGGACAGCGGAACAATGAGCAGTTCTTC.

This clone was observed a few times. The V gene is TRBV6-1, the J gene TRBJ1-1, with 10 nucleotides matching TRBD1. The CDR3 contains 15 residues. The ends lost 10 bases at V and 1 base at J; junction bases unmatched: 9. CDR1 is MNHNS and CDR2 is SASEGT in the germline V gene. DNA for the CDR3: TGTGCCACCATCCCGGGACAGGGGAAGAACACTGAAGCTTTCTTT. Amino acid sequence: CATIPGQGKNTEAFF.

This clone is medium-sized within its sample. The chain is built from TRBV20-1 and TRBJ1-2, with D unclear. CDR1 and CDR2 (germline): DFQATT, SNEGSKA (reference sequence). The CDR3 covers 13 residues. V lost 5 bases and J lost 9, with 19 bases in between. The CDR3 bases are TGCAGTGCTTCCGGACGGCTGGGGTCAAGCTACACCTTC. The encoded protein is CSASGRLGSSYTF.

A few counts support this clone. The rearrangement links TRBV2 to TRBJ1-2; D not certain. Trimming pared 3 bases from V and 4 bases from J, leaving 9 bases between. This CDR3 contains 13 residues. Germline V gene lookup returns CDR1 SNHLY and CDR2 FYNNEI. The DNA for the CDR3 is TGTGCCAGCAGTGAGAGACAAGTCTATGGCTACACCTTC. Protein product: CASSERQVYGYTF.

This clone came up many times. This chain connects TRBV18 to TRBJ1-3, with D perhaps matching TRBD1 (5 bases). Trimming took 1 base from V and 1 from J, leaving 11 bases between them. The length of the CDR3 is 16 residues. The germline V gene has CDR1 KGHSH and CDR2 LQKENI. The CDR3, as DNA: TGTGCCAGCTCACCACGTCAAGGGGTTTCTGGAAACACCATATATTTT. The encoded protein is CASSPRQGVSGNTIYF.

The chain couples TRBV30 to TRBJ2-7; the D is unclear. This CDR3 is 13 amino acids long. Germline CDR1 is GTSNPN and CDR2 is SVGIG (reference sequence). Trimming pared 3 bases from V and 4 bases from J, leaving 13 bases between. The CDR3 sequence: CAWRPQARYEQYF. The CDR3 nucleotides are TGTGCCTGGAGGCCCCAGGCGAGGTACGAGCAGTACTTC.

By frequency in the sample, this clone is large (0.1 to 1%). The rearrangement uses TRBV13 and TRBJ1-4, with 9 nucleotides matching TRBD1. Germline CDR1 PRHDT, CDR2 FYEKMQ (reference sequence). The CDR3 spans 15 residues. Unmatched junction bases numbered 8, after V lost 7 bases and J lost 5 bases. The CDR3 region is CASTGGTGPNEKLFF. The CDR3 nucleotides read TGTGCCAGCACCGGGGGGACAGGGCCCAATGAAAAACTGTTTTTT.

This clone showed up just a few times. The chain links TRBV10-3 to TRBJ2-1, with 7 bases fitting TRBD2. V was pared by 4 bases and J by 7 bases, with 10 bases of the junction left unmatched. This CDR3 is 15 amino acids long. The germline CDR1 and CDR2 sequences are ENHRY and SYGVKD. DNA of the CDR3: TGTGCCATCAGTGCCACTAGCGACCTTAGGAATGAGCAGTTCTTC. This translates into CAISATSDLRNEQFF.

This clone was seen a handful of times. The chain couples TRBV19 to TRBJ1-2; no firm D call. The CDR3 has 12 residues. V shed 5 bases and J shed 5 bases, with 9 bases lying between them. CDR1 and CDR2 from the germline V gene are LNHDA and SQIVND (reference sequence). CDR3 loop: CASSPRRYGYTF. CDR3 nucleotides: TGTGCCAGTAGTCCCCGCCGGTATGGCTACACCTTC.

This rearrangement joins TRBV25-1 to TRBJ1-3, with D unresolved. Germline CDR1 MGHDK, CDR2 SYGVNS. V lost 5 bases, J lost 1 base, and 6 bases lay in between. The CDR3 covers 13 residues. CDR3 amino acids: CASSLASGNTIYF. CDR3 sequence (DNA): TGTGCCAGCAGTTTAGCTTCTGGAAACACCATATATTTT.

Comments on this clone: Because it lacks the conserved phenylalanine or tryptophan at the end, this CDR3 is likely a read error. The chain has TRBV9 and TRBJ2-1; the D gene is possibly TRBD2 (5 bases). The CDR3 totals 16 residues. Germline assignment: CDR1 SGDLS and CDR2 YYNGEE. V lost 6 bases and J 6 bases, leaving 22 bases between the germline ends. The CDR3 is CASNSRTGEIRNEQFS. As DNA, the CDR3 is TGTGCCAGCAACTCTCGGACTGGCGAGATTCGCAATGAGCAGTTCTCC.

By sample share, this clone is medium-sized (0.01 to 0.1%). The chain couples TRBV7-6 to TRBJ2-7, with 10 positions matching TRBD1. Looked up from germline, CDR1 is SGHVS and CDR2 is FNYEAQ. The CDR3 totals 15 residues. V shed 5 bases, J shed 6 bases, and the junction held 10 bases outside the gene matches. CDR3 loop: CASSPSRDRGIEQYF. DNA of the CDR3: TGTGCCAGCAGCCCCAGCCGGGACAGGGGTATCGAGCAGTACTTC.

The chain links TRBV11-2 to TRBJ1-3; D remains unclear. Germline-derived CDR1 and CDR2 are SGHAT and FQNNGV. The CDR3 runs 15 residues. The V gene lost 5 bases and the J gene lost 2 bases, with 13 bases spanning the gap. Written as DNA, the CDR3 is TGTGCCAGCAGCCCCATGAGCGGGGCTGGAAACACCATATATTTT. It is translated as CASSPMSGAGNTIYF.

By share, this clone ranks as medium-sized. The chain combines TRBV4-3 with TRBJ1-5, with D possibly matching TRBD1 (5 bases). CDR1 is LGHNA and CDR2 is YSLEER in the germline V gene. CDR3 length: 15 residues. Trimming cost V 0 bases and J 7 bases, with 13 bases left between them. In DNA form, the CDR3 reads TGCGCCAGCAGCCAAGAGAAGGGGACGGGGCAGCCCCAGCATTTT. Its protein product is CASSQEKGTGQPQHF.

This clone was detected a few times. V is TRBV6-1 and J is TRBJ2-7, with D perhaps matching TRBD1 (6 bases). V was trimmed by 5 bases and J by 3 bases, leaving 11 bases between them. The CDR3 totals 13 residues. Germline CDR1 and CDR2: MNHNS and SASEGT. CDR3 bases: TGTGCCAGCAGTCGACAGGTCGGCTACGAGCAGTACTTC. This codes for CASSRQVGYEQYF.

Notes on this clone: Its ends do not fully match the called genes, so a read error is possible. The genes are TRBV10-3 and TRBJ2-7; weak D call: TRBD2 (5 bases). The CDR3 extends over 12 amino acids. Germline V gene data show CDR1 as ENHRY and CDR2 as SYGVKD. In DNA, the CDR3 is TGTGCCATCGCGAGGGTCTCCTACGTGCAGCACTTC. Protein: CAIARVSYVQHF.